This T cell receptor (beta chain) was recovered during a study of blood T cell repertoires in COVID-19. Looking at the study overall: Sources were T cells, B-cell-depleted T cells, or PBMCs; the material itself was cDNA or gDNA.

The assay was immunoSEQ multiplex PCR, and TCRdb's table has in-frame clones only and misses some. The repertoire holds some 70,000 clones, with 65% to 80% as singletons. V was pared by 3 bases and J by 4 bases, with 10 bases between. The V gene's germline CDR1 is KGHSH and CDR2 LQKENI. This CDR3 spans 13 amino acids. The chain employs TRBV18 and TRBJ2-7, with D perhaps TRBD1 (5 bases). The sequence derives from a woman aged 50 to 60 with acute or convalescent COVID-19. Sequencing was done on a sample of peripheral blood. The CDR3 region is CASSPRAEYEQYF. The CDR3 DNA sequence: TGTGCCAGCTCACCCAGGGCCGAGTACGAGCAGTACTTC.